This T cell receptor beta chain is from a study of blood T cell repertoires in COVID-19. The germline CDR1 and CDR2 sequences are MNHEY and SVGAGI. Deletions cut 4 bases from V and 2 bases from J, with 12 bases between. CDR3 size: 15 residues. Source study methods: Amplification of reference gene primers was used by the study to estimate nucleated cell counts. Generated by immunoSEQ multiplex PCR, the TCRdb table keeps only in-frame clones and is missing some. V and J calls plus clone size are reproduced from that table; the DNA served to infer D and trimming. The repertoire holds over 60,000 clones, with roughly 85% as singletons.

Material: peripheral blood. This sequence joins TRBV6-5 and TRBJ1-3, with a tentative D call TRBD1 (5 bases). This receptor was taken from a woman older than 75 with active or convalescent COVID-19. The CDR3: CASSLSQGTGNTIYF. For the CDR3, the DNA is TGTGCCAGCAGTTTATCCCAGGGAACTGGAAACACCATATATTTT.